This TCR beta chain originates from a study of blood T cell repertoires in COVID-19. At the level of the study: From the United States, Italy and Spain came samples of acute and convalescent COVID-19. Sample material is recorded as cDNA or gDNA derived from T cells, B-cell-depleted T cells, or PBMCs.

Germline CDR1 and CDR2: SGHRS and YFSETQ. The CDR3 has 14 residues. The ends lost 4 bases at V and 8 bases at J; junction bases unmatched: 8. How the authors handled the data: Amplification of reference gene primers provided the estimated nucleated cell counts. Generated by immunoSEQ multiplex PCR, the TCRdb table keeps only in-frame clones and is missing some. V, J and clone size are those of that table, while D and trimming were read from the DNA. The sample has tens of thousands of clones; 79% are singletons. J is TRBJ1-1 and V is TRBV5-1; 10 bases agree with TRBD1. The sequenced sample consisted of peripheral blood. The sequence derives from a man between 65 and 80 years old with acute or convalescent COVID-19. CDR3 sequence (DNA): TGCGCCAGCAGCGAGACAGGGGGCCATCCCGAAGCTTTCTTT. Translation: CASSETGGHPEAFF.